This T cell receptor (beta chain) was sequenced during a study of T cell changes during pregnancy in multiple sclerosis. Clones were read by immunoSEQ multiplex PCR, and TCRdb kept only the in-frame ones, dropping some. The profile shows over 50,000 clones, over 75% of them singletons. The germline V and J ends were trimmed by 3 bases and 4 bases, with 13 bases remaining between them. Germline V lookup: CDR1 SGDLS, CDR2 YYNGEE. The CDR3 is 14 amino acids. Here the sequenced sample was peripheral blood, taken after pregnancy. This chain connects TRBV9 to TRBJ2-5; D is possibly TRBD1 (8 bases). The TCR originated in a female donor with multiple sclerosis, enrolled in a pregnancy study. This CDR3 is CASSDRGRGETQYF. Written as DNA, the CDR3 is TGTGCCAGCAGCGACAGGGGGAGGGGAGAGACCCAGTACTTC.